These 25 T cell receptor beta chains share one sample of origin, sequenced in a study of blood T cell repertoires in COVID-19. Profiling relied on immunoSEQ multiplex PCR, and the TCRdb table lists in-frame clones only, not all of them. The sample consists of some 370,000 clones, 89% of them appearing once. The sample comprised peripheral blood. These receptors all come from a man aged 40-55 years with acute or convalescent COVID-19.

The chain couples TRBV5-1 to TRBJ1-1; a weak D match, TRBD1 (5 bases). This CDR3 region has 15 residues. The ends were cut back, 3 bases at V and 7 bases at J, with 19 bases in the middle. Germline values: CDR1 SGHRS, CDR2 YFSETQ. CDR3 DNA: TGCGCCAGCAGCTGGGGGGTAGGGGTTTCGATTGAAGCTTTCTTT. Its protein is CASSWGVGVSIEAFF.

The chain combines TRBV7-5 with TRBJ1-5; the D call TRBD1 from the table was never checked on the DNA. TRBV7-5 constitutes a pseudogene. The CDR3 is 15 residues long. CDR3 amino acids: CARSYGQCSNQPQHF. CDR3 nucleotide sequence: TGTGCCAGAAGCTACGGACAGTGTAGCAATCAGCCCCAGCATTTT.

The count of this clone is one. The gene calls are TRBV7-9 and TRBJ1-2; D gene unclear. Per the germline V gene, CDR1 is SEHNR and CDR2 is FQNEAQ (reference sequence). Deletions cut 5 bases from V and 0 bases from J, with 13 bases between. The CDR3 has 15 amino acids. This CDR3 is CASSLGFRANYGYTF. The CDR3 coding sequence is TGTGCCAGCAGCCTCGGCTTCCGGGCTAACTATGGCTACACCTTC.

The chain has TRBV7-2 and TRBJ1-6, with D possibly being TRBD1 (6 bases). The germline V gene encodes CDR1 SGHTA and CDR2 FQGNSA. V lost 5 bases and J 10 bases, leaving 18 bases between the germline ends. The CDR3 sequence is 15 residues long. The chain's CDR3 is CASSPGAGVGSPLHF. For the CDR3, the DNA is TGTGCCAGCAGCCCAGGCGCAGGGGTGGGATCACCCCTCCACTTT. Full variable domain (rest looked up from reference TRBV7-2 and TRBJ1-6): GAGVSQSPSNKVTEKGKDVELRCDPISGHTALYWYRQSLGQGLEFLIYFQGNSAPDKSGLPSDRFSAERTGGSVSTLTIQRTQQEDSAVYLCASSPGAGVGSPLHFGNGTRLTVT.

This clone was counted a few times. The chain recombines TRBV19 with TRBJ2-7, with D possibly TRBD1 on 6 matching bases. Germline V gene sequence: CDR1 LNHDA, CDR2 SQIVND (reference sequence). Trimming stripped 5 bases from V and 2 bases from J, with 13 bases between. The CDR3 contains 14 residues. The CDR3 region is CASSSSRTAYEQYF. The CDR3 nucleotides are TGTGCCAGTAGTTCTTCGAGGACAGCCTACGAGCAGTACTTC.

The chain has TRBV4-1 and TRBJ2-7; 9 nucleotides match TRBD1. The V gene's germline CDR1 is MGHRA and CDR2 YSYEKL. J was trimmed by 5 bases and V by 4 bases; bases with no gene match: 12. The CDR3 covers 16 residues. CDR3 residues: CASSRLLGQGYHEQYF. CDR3 DNA: TGCGCCAGCAGCCGATTACTGGGACAGGGCTACCACGAGCAGTACTTC.

This chain uses TRBV19 with TRBJ2-7; D gene unclear. Trimming cost V 1 base and J 2 bases, with 12 bases left between them. Germline V CDR1 and CDR2: LNHDA, SQIVND (reference sequence). CDR3 length: 15 amino acids. CDR3 nucleotides: TGTGCCAGTAGTATAGTACTTCACTCCCCCTACGAGCAGTACTTC. It is translated as CASSIVLHSPYEQYF. The full variable domain, rest sourced from reference TRBV19 and TRBJ2-7, is DGGITQSPKYLFRKEGQNVTLSCEQNLNHDAMYWYRQDPGQGLRLIYYSQIVNDFQKGDIAEGYSVSREKKESFPLTVTSAQKNPTAFYLCASSIVLHSPYEQYFGPGTRLTVT.

The chain has TRBV21-1 and TRBJ2-7; the table's D gene call, TRBD1, was not cross checked with the DNA. TRBV21-1 is labeled a pseudogene. There are 14 residues in the CDR3. CDR3 protein: CASSKRGLLDEQYF. Here the CDR3 DNA reads TGTGCCAGCAGCAAAAGGGGGCTGTTAGACGAGCAGTACTTC.

CDR3 in amino acids: CASSLAPGGVANQPQHF. The CDR3 DNA follows: TGTGCCAGCAGCTTAGCCCCTGGCGGGGTAGCTAATCAGCCCCAGCATTTT. V and J are TRBV7-8 and TRBJ1-5; D is unclear. Per the germline V gene, CDR1 is SGHVS and CDR2 is FQNEAQ. The V gene lost 0 bases and the J gene lost 4 bases, with 16 bases spanning the gap. CDR3 length: 17 amino acids.

This sequence joins TRBV5-1 and TRBJ2-1, with 8 bases fitting TRBD2. J was trimmed by 4 bases and V by 3 bases; bases with no gene match: 9. Germline-derived CDR1 and CDR2 are SGHRS and YFSETQ. This CDR3 comprises 16 residues. CDR3 nucleotide sequence: TGCGCCAGCAGCTGGACGGTGCGGGGGGTTTACAATGAGCAGTTCTTC. Its protein is CASSWTVRGVYNEQFF.

Points on this clone: The sample has other DNA sequences that encode this CDR3 too. The CDR3 nucleotides are TGTGCCTGGAGTCCGGGCGGGGGTCAGCCCCAGCATTTT. This translates into CAWSPGGGQPQHF. The genes are TRBV30 and TRBJ1-5; perhaps TRBD1 as D (5 bases). The V and J ends lost 2 bases and 6 bases respectively, with 11 bases between them. CDR3 length: 13 amino acids. Germline lookup yields CDR1 GTSNPN and CDR2 SVGIG (reference sequence).

This clone was observed once. V gene TRBV5-6 combines with J gene TRBJ1-1; the D is unclear. Per germline, CDR1 SGHDT and CDR2 YYEEEE. Deletions cut 0 bases from V and 1 base from J, with 4 bases between. The CDR3 length is 13 residues. CDR3 coding DNA: TGTGCCAGCAGCTTGGCAGGGAACACTGAAGCTTTCTTT. The encoded protein is CASSLAGNTEAFF.

The chain carries TRBV5-4 and TRBJ2-1; the match to TRBD2 covers 8 bases. Germline V gene lookup returns CDR1 SGHNT and CDR2 YYREEE (reference sequence). The CDR3 sequence is 13 residues long. Trimming removed 7 bases from V and 4 bases from J; junction bases left unmatched: 4. The CDR3 spells CASSAGGYNEQFF. CDR3 in DNA: TGTGCCAGCTCTGCGGGGGGTTACAATGAGCAGTTCTTC. Full variable domain (missing parts from reference TRBV5-4 and TRBJ2-1): ETGVTQSPTHLIKTRGQQVTLRCSSQSGHNTVSWYQQALGQGPQFIFQYYREEENGRGNFPPRFSGLQFPNYSSELNVNALELDDSALYLCASSAGGYNEQFFGPGTRLTVL.

V and J are TRBV9 and TRBJ1-5, with D unresolved. CDR1 and CDR2 (germline): SGDLS, YYNGEE. This CDR3 is built from 15 residues. V lost 3 bases and J 1 base, leaving 11 bases between the germline ends. The CDR3 reads CASSASPGSNQPQHF. The CDR3 DNA follows: TGTGCCAGCAGCGCTAGCCCGGGAAGCAATCAGCCCCAGCATTTT.

The rearrangement links TRBV5-1 to TRBJ1-4; D gene uncertain. V lost 5 bases and J lost 0, with 8 bases in between. Germline values: CDR1 SGHRS, CDR2 YFSETQ. The CDR3 loop spans 14 amino acids. CDR3 in amino acids: CASSDSATNEKLFF. The CDR3 nucleotides read TGCGCCAGCAGTGACTCCGCAACTAATGAAAAACTGTTTTTT.

This clone was seen a handful of times. The J gene is TRBJ1-1, the V gene TRBV5-4, with D tentatively TRBD1 (5 bases). Trimming shortened V by 5 bases and J by 1 base, and 15 bases separated the two germline ends. The CDR3 is 15 amino acids. In germline, CDR1 is SGHNT, CDR2 YYREEE (reference sequence). The CDR3 spells CASSHGGTSNTEAFF. Here the CDR3 DNA reads TGTGCCAGCAGTCACGGAGGGACTTCGAACACTGAAGCTTTCTTT.

This rearrangement joins TRBV19 to TRBJ1-6; 9 bases match TRBD1. This CDR3 region has 17 residues. The V gene end was trimmed by 3 bases and the J gene end by 0 bases; junction bases not matched to a gene: 3. Germline V gives CDR1 LNHDA, CDR2 SQIVND (reference sequence). The CDR3 nucleotides read TGTGCCAGTAGTATCGGACAGGGGAGCTCCTATAATTCACCCCTCCACTTT. It specifies CASSIGQGSSYNSPLHF.

This clone appeared once. The chain employs TRBV3-1 (or the pseudogene TRBV3-2) and TRBJ2-3; 8 bases align to TRBD1. Germline CDR1 and CDR2: LGHDT and YNNKEL (reference sequence). The CDR3 runs 16 residues. With V trimmed by 4 bases and J by 4 bases, 10 bases remained unmatched. This CDR3 is CASSLRTGTGPDTQYF. CDR3 nucleotides: TGTGCCAGCAGCCTCAGGACAGGGACGGGGCCAGATACGCAGTATTTT.

The chain is built from TRBV28 and TRBJ1-2, with 8 bases lining up with TRBD1. From germline, CDR1 is MDHEN and CDR2 SYDVKM. Trimming removed 3 bases from V and 2 bases from J; junction bases left unmatched: 5. The CDR3 is 15 amino acids. The CDR3 loop is CASSFSPGGNYGYTF. The DNA for the CDR3 is TGTGCCAGCAGTTTTTCCCCAGGGGGCAACTATGGCTACACCTTC.

A single count supports this clone. This chain links TRBV3-1 (or the pseudogene TRBV3-2) with TRBJ2-2; perhaps TRBD1 as D (6 bases). V gave up 4 bases and J gave up 5 bases, with 26 bases separating them. The germline gives CDR1 LGHDT, CDR2 YNNKEL (reference sequence). The CDR3 totals 19 residues. CDR3 sequence (DNA): TGTGCCAGCAGCCCGATAATCTCGCCGACAGGCATATCGACCGGGGAGCTGTTTTTT. It is translated as CASSPIISPTGISTGELFF.

The V gene is TRBV9, the J gene TRBJ1-6, with 9 nucleotides matching TRBD1. V lost 6 bases to trimming and J lost 7 bases; unmatched junction nucleotides: 5. CDR1 SGDLS and CDR2 YYNGEE come from the germline V gene. CDR3 size: 14 residues. CDR3 sequence reads: CASTTDRGNSPLHF. The CDR3 DNA reads as TGTGCCAGCACCACCGACAGGGGGAATTCACCCCTCCACTTT.

V usage is TRBV19 and J usage is TRBJ2-7; 10 positions match TRBD2. Germline CDR1 is LNHDA and CDR2 is SQIVND (reference sequence). V gave up 3 bases and J gave up 1 base; unmatched junction bases: 6. The CDR3 spans 16 residues. CDR3 region: CASSIDLAGASYEQYF. CDR3 DNA: TGTGCCAGTAGTATTGATCTAGCGGGGGCTTCCTACGAGCAGTACTTC.

The V and J genes are TRBV2 and TRBJ1-5; D is possibly TRBD1 (6 bases). The CDR3 is 12 residues long. Looked up from germline, CDR1 is SNHLY and CDR2 is FYNNEI. The V end lost 7 bases, the J end lost 6 bases, and 10 bases lay between the germline ends. CDR3 nucleotide sequence: TGTGCCAGCAAAGCACAGGGTCAGCCCCAGCATTTT. This encodes CASKAQGQPQHF.

The sample holds a few counts of this clone. The chain employs TRBV19 and TRBJ2-1; 14 bases are shared with TRBD2. This CDR3 spans 13 amino acids. Germline V gives CDR1 LNHDA, CDR2 SQIVND (reference sequence). J lost 8 bases, V lost 9 bases, and 3 bases had no gene match. This CDR3 reads CASMTSGGDEQFF. In DNA, the CDR3 is TGTGCCAGCATGACTAGCGGGGGGGATGAGCAGTTCTTC.

This chain joins TRBV27 and TRBJ2-7; D is perhaps TRBD1 (5 bases). Germline V lookup: CDR1 MNHEY, CDR2 SMNVEV (reference sequence). CDR3 length: 14 residues. The V and J ends lost 3 bases and 6 bases respectively, with 15 bases between them. The CDR3 DNA reads TGTGCCAGCAGTTTTAGAACTGGGGCTGCCGAGCAGTACTTC. Amino acids: CASSFRTGAAEQYF.